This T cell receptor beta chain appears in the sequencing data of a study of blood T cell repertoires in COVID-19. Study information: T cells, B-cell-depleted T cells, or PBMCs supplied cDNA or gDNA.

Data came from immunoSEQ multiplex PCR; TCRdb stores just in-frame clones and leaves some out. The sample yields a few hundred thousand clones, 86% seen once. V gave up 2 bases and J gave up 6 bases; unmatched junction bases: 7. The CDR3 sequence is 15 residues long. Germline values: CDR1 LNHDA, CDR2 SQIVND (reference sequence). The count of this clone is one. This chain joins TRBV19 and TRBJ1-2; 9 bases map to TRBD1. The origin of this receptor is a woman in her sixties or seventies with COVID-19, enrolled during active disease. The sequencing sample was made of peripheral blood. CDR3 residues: CASSIKTGGSNGYTF. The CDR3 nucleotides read TGTGCCAGTAGTATAAAAACAGGGGGCTCAAATGGCTACACCTTC.